One TCR beta chain is described in this entry. The data belong to a study of blood T cells in healthy people across ages. PCR was performed a second time for about 7 to 11 cycles using a sample-barcoded 5' primer and a J-beta primer mix. TCRdb independently ran MiXCR on the 5' RACE reads; one entry per CDR3 protein. The sample lists hundreds of thousands of distinct CDR3 sequences, around 24% occurring once. Total RNA, at least 5.5 micrograms per sample, came from PBMCs. This CDR3 is built from 16 residues. Germline CDR1 is MDHEN and CDR2 is SYDVKM. V gave up 5 bases and J gave up 1 base, with 18 bases separating them. The same data also went into a second study, on T cells of mothers and their children.

The source is a boy aged 5-17 years in good health. The chain uses TRBV28 and TRBJ2-7, with D possibly TRBD1 on 7 matching bases. Sequenced sample: blood. The chain's CDR3 is CASSPQGGRGSYEQYF. The DNA of the CDR3 is TGTGCCAGCAGTCCCCAGGGGGGCAGGGGTTCCTACGAGCAGTACTTC.